The rows below give T cell receptor beta chains drawn from one sample of a study of shared clonotypes between healthy human individuals. Some clones are missing from TCRdb's copy, which holds only in-frame ones; the method was immunoSEQ multiplex PCR. The repertoire has a few million clones, around 95% of them found once; the top ten carry 1.5% to 2%. The sequencing input was naive CD8+ T cells from PBMCs. These receptors originate from a man aged 18 to 29 in good health. Some clones in this sample may be carry-over from other donors' samples. The CDR3 runs from the conserved cysteine through the conserved F or W. The D gene is left open where the match is weak. Clone sizes are given selectively: once, few, many, or a class where the clone is expanded.

d_call	j_call	clone_size	v_call	cdr3_aa	cdr3_nt
NA	TRBJ1-5	few	TRBV7-9	CASSLFRGHEQPQHF	TGTGCCAGCAGCTTATTTCGCGGCCACGAGCAGCCCCAGCATTTT
NA	TRBJ2-7	NA	TRBV6-5	CASSYYGGSYEQYF	TGTGCCAGCAGTTACTACGGGGGCTCCTACGAGCAGTACTTC
NA	TRBJ2-7	NA	TRBV29-1	CSVEVALRSEQYF	TGCAGCGTTGAAGTCGCCCTCAGGTCCGAGCAGTACTTC
NA	TRBJ1-1	once	TRBV6-1	CASRPGAEAFF	TGTGCCAGCAGGCCAGGGGCTGAAGCTTTCTTT
TRBD2	TRBJ2-1	NA	TRBV7-9	CASSTLAGGSWEDEQFF	TGTGCCAGCAGCACACTAGCGGGCGGGAGCTGGGAGGATGAGCAGTTCTTC
NA	TRBJ1-1	NA	TRBV5-5	CASSLAVNTEAFF	TGTGCCAGCAGCTTGGCGGTAAACACTGAAGCTTTCTTT
NA	TRBJ2-7	NA	TRBV7-9	CASSLWGEREQYF	TGTGCCAGCAGCTTATGGGGAGAACGTGAGCAGTACTTC
NA	TRBJ1-2	NA	TRBV28	CASSLYNYGYTF	TGTGCCAGCAGTTTATACAACTATGGCTACACCTTC
NA	TRBJ2-5	NA	TRBV15	CATSGGIQETQYF	TGTGCCACCAGCGGGGGCATACAAGAGACCCAGTACTTC
TRBD2	TRBJ2-1	NA	TRBV27	CASSLYLAGALDEQFF	TGTGCCAGCAGTTTATACCTAGCGGGAGCGCTAGATGAGCAGTTCTTC